A single sample gave rise to the 31 T cell receptor beta chains below, sequenced in a study of shared clonotypes between healthy human individuals. Using immunoSEQ multiplex PCR, the repertoire was profiled, and TCRdb retains in-frame clones only, with some absent. Of about 1.1 million clones in the sample, 70% to 80% were seen once. The sample was memory CD4+ T cells from PBMCs. Subset defined: CD45RA-negative fraction. These receptors were collected from a man between 18 and 29 years old in good health. Some clones in this sample may be carry-over from other donors' samples.

CDR3 protein: CATSRGPQSSGVWNTEAFF. In DNA, the CDR3 is TGTGCCACCAGCAGAGGCCCCCAGAGTTCAGGGGTTTGGAACACTGAAGCTTTCTTT. This chain connects TRBV15 to TRBJ1-1; maybe TRBD1 (6 bases). Germline V gene lookup returns CDR1 LNHNV and CDR2 YYDKDF (reference sequence). This CDR3 has 19 amino acids. V was cut by 1 base and J by 1 base, with 22 bases left in between.

The sample holds one count of this clone. The chain joins TRBV11-1 to TRBJ2-1; 7 bases align to TRBD2. This CDR3 is 15 amino acids long. Germline lookup yields CDR1 SGHAT and CDR2 FQDESV (reference sequence). Unmatched junction bases numbered 7, after V lost 5 bases and J lost 3 bases. The CDR3 loop is CASSVSSGFYNEQFF. In nucleotides, the CDR3 is TGTGCCAGCAGCGTTAGTAGCGGGTTCTACAATGAGCAGTTCTTC.

This clone was observed many times. The gene calls are TRBV30 and TRBJ1-2; possibly TRBD1 for D (5 bases). V was shortened by 2 bases and J by 8 bases, with 18 bases between the two germline ends. Germline assignment: CDR1 GTSNPN and CDR2 SVGIG (reference sequence). The CDR3 is 14 amino acids. The CDR3 sequence is CAWSILALGGGYTF. CDR3 DNA sequence: TGTGCCTGGAGTATCCTCGCGTTGGGGGGAGGCTACACCTTC.

The rearrangement uses TRBV6-1 and TRBJ1-1, with D unclear. This CDR3 contains 14 residues. The germline V and J ends were trimmed by 6 bases and 6 bases, with 17 bases remaining between them. Germline CDR1 reads MNHNS; CDR2 reads SASEGT. The CDR3 spells CASSPVFRQAEAFF. As DNA, the CDR3 is TGTGCCAGCAGCCCTGTTTTTCGGCAGGCTGAAGCTTTCTTT.

V gene TRBV5-8 combines with J gene TRBJ2-3; the D gene could be TRBD1 or TRBD2 (5 bases each). CDR1 and CDR2 (germline): SGHTS, YDEGEE. The CDR3 covers 16 residues. Between the trimmed V and J ends, which lost 4 bases and 0 bases, there was a span of 15 bases. CDR3 loop: CASSQGRHTSTDTQYF. CDR3 coding DNA: TGTGCCAGCAGCCAGGGACGCCACACGAGCACAGATACGCAGTATTTT.

The chain's CDR3 is CASRPSPRGQGYNSPLHF. CDR3 sequence (DNA): TGTGCCAGCCGCCCTTCCCCCAGGGGGCAAGGCTATAATTCACCCCTCCACTTT. V gene TRBV27 combines with J gene TRBJ1-6; 8 bases match TRBD1. In germline, CDR1 is MNHEY, CDR2 SMNVEV (reference sequence). The V gene end was trimmed by 8 bases and the J gene end by 3 bases; junction bases not matched to a gene: 15. This CDR3 has 18 amino acids.

This chain joins TRBV2 and TRBJ2-1, with 10 bases lining up with TRBD1. This CDR3 region has 17 residues. The J segment lost 4 bases and the V segment lost 0 bases, leaving 6 bases of the junction unmatched. Germline V lookup: CDR1 SNHLY, CDR2 FYNNEI. As DNA, the CDR3 is TGTGCCAGCAGTGAAGCGCTAGGACAGGGGGTGTACAATGAGCAGTTCTTC. Protein product: CASSEALGQGVYNEQFF.

There are a few counts of this clone. The chain carries TRBV30 and TRBJ1-6, with 7 positions matching TRBD1. The germline CDR1 and CDR2 sequences are GTSNPN and SVGIG (reference sequence). J was trimmed by 7 bases and V by 7 bases; bases with no gene match: 7. The CDR3 is made up of 13 amino acids. The CDR3 DNA reads as TGTGCCTCCACGGGACAGCCGAATTCACCCCTCCACTTT. The encoded protein is CASTGQPNSPLHF.

The chain has TRBV27 and TRBJ2-2, with D tentatively TRBD2 (7 bases). This CDR3 spans 16 amino acids. Germline V gene sequence: CDR1 MNHEY, CDR2 SMNVEV (reference sequence). Trimming left V 6 bases short and J 3 bases short, with 17 bases between. The CDR3 sequence: CASRLGGTSYTGELFF. Here the CDR3 DNA reads TGTGCCAGCAGGTTGGGAGGGACAAGCTACACCGGGGAGCTGTTTTTT.

The V and J genes are TRBV28 and TRBJ2-7; 12 positions match TRBD2. The ends lost 6 bases at V and 3 bases at J; junction bases unmatched: 3. The CDR3 length is 14 residues. Germline loops: CDR1 MDHEN, CDR2 SYDVKM. For the CDR3, the DNA is TGTGCCAGCAGGGGACTAGCGGGCCGCTACGAGCAGTACTTC. Amino acids: CASRGLAGRYEQYF.

This clone has just one count. CDR3 sequence reads: CASSFTSGSSYEQYF. The CDR3 region has the DNA TGCGCCAGCAGCTTCACTAGCGGGAGCTCCTACGAGCAGTACTTC. V usage is TRBV5-1 and J usage is TRBJ2-7, with TRBD2 matching 11 bases. This CDR3 is built from 15 residues. V lost 2 bases to trimming and J lost 0 bases; unmatched junction nucleotides: 1. CDR1 is SGHRS and CDR2 is YFSETQ in the germline V gene.

The rearrangement uses TRBV23-1 and TRBJ1-5; D might be TRBD1 (5 bases). TRBV23-1 is placed among ORFs of uncertain function. V was trimmed by 7 bases and J by 7 bases, leaving 14 bases between them. The CDR3 covers 13 residues. The CDR3 protein is CASTRSGYQPQHF. The CDR3 nucleotides read TGCGCCAGCACCCGGTCAGGGTACCAGCCCCAGCATTTT.

The J gene is TRBJ2-1, the V gene TRBV2; tentatively, D is TRBD1 (6 bases). The CDR3 runs to 15 residues. Germline V CDR1 and CDR2: SNHLY, FYNNEI. V was clipped by 3 bases and J by 7 bases, with 16 bases between them. The DNA for the CDR3 is TGTGCCAGCAGTGAGCGACAGGTTGAAGGAAATGAGCAGTTCTTC. Translation gives CASSERQVEGNEQFF.

The chain uses TRBV15 and TRBJ1-1, with 7 positions matching TRBD1. CDR3 length equals 16 residues. CDR1 and CDR2 (germline): LNHNV, YYDKDF (reference sequence). V was clipped by 5 bases and J by 0 bases; unmatched bases: 9. The DNA for the CDR3 is TGTGCCACCAGCCCCCGGGACAGACTTATGAACACTGAAGCTTTCTTT. It specifies CATSPRDRLMNTEAFF.

The chain is built from TRBV5-1 and TRBJ1-1; 8 bases line up with TRBD1. The germline V gene encodes CDR1 SGHRS and CDR2 YFSETQ. CDR3 length: 15 residues. V was clipped by 5 bases and J by 1 base; unmatched bases: 7. CDR3 sequence: CASSPRTGTNTEAFF. CDR3 sequence (DNA): TGCGCCAGCAGTCCTAGGACAGGGACGAACACTGAAGCTTTCTTT.

The chain joins TRBV6-6 to TRBJ1-2; D unclear. V dropped 8 bases and J dropped 8 bases, with 18 bases sitting between them. The CDR3 loop spans 13 amino acids. CDR1 and CDR2 from the germline V gene are MNHNY and SVGAGI (reference sequence). CDR3 in DNA: TGTGCCAGCCCGGACCTGCCCCCGGGGGGCTACACCTTC. Translating gives CASPDLPPGGYTF.

The chain joins TRBV14 to TRBJ1-1; D remains ambiguous. V lost 4 bases, J lost 3 bases, and 12 bases lay in between. The CDR3 spans 14 residues. CDR1 and CDR2 from the germline V gene are SGHDN and FVKESK. CDR3 amino acids: CASSRARYDTEAFF. Written as DNA, the CDR3 is TGTGCCAGCAGCCGAGCGCGTTACGACACTGAAGCTTTCTTT.

This clone showed up just once. This sequence joins TRBV11-3 and TRBJ2-3; D is ambiguous. The CDR3 runs 14 residues. Germline V gene lookup returns CDR1 SGHNT and CDR2 YENEEA. V lost 0 bases and J lost 6, with 10 bases in between. The DNA of the CDR3 is TGTGCCAGCAGCTTAGATCAACTGGATGATACGCAGTATTTT. This translates into CASSLDQLDDTQYF. Full variable domain (rest looked up from reference TRBV11-3 and TRBJ2-3): EAGVVQSPRYKIIEKKQPVAFWCNPISGHNTLYWYLQNLGQGPELLIRYENEEAVDDSQLPKDRFSAERLKGVDSTLKIQPAELGDSAVYLCASSLDQLDDTQYFGPGTRLTVL.

This clone came up once. The chain employs TRBV27 and TRBJ1-2, with D maybe TRBD1 (5 bases). The CDR3 sequence is 13 residues long. The germline V gene encodes CDR1 MNHEY and CDR2 SMNVEV (reference sequence). V was pared by 10 bases and J by 4 bases, with 16 bases between. CDR3 loop: CATTGNKGYGYTF. CDR3 sequence (DNA): TGTGCCACAACAGGAAATAAAGGCTATGGCTACACCTTC.

Points on this clone: The identical CDR3 is also encoded by other nucleotide sequences in the sample. This rearrangement joins TRBV18 to TRBJ1-3; perhaps TRBD1 as D (6 bases). Deletions cut 4 bases from V and 1 base from J, with 8 bases between. This CDR3 is 14 amino acids long. Germline V lookup: CDR1 KGHSH, CDR2 LQKENI. The CDR3 DNA reads as TGTGCCAGCTCACTCCAGGGGTCTGGAAACACCATATATTTT. It is translated as CASSLQGSGNTIYF.

The V gene is TRBV5-8, the J gene TRBJ1-2; D not certain. This CDR3 contains 13 residues. Germline V CDR1 and CDR2: SGHTS, YDEGEE. V shed 0 bases and J shed 7 bases, with 10 bases lying between them. The CDR3 DNA reads TGTGCCAGCAGCTTGGTGTTGGCATTTGGCTACACCTTC. The encoded protein is CASSLVLAFGYTF.

This rearrangement joins TRBV11-2 to TRBJ2-7, with 8 bases that match TRBD1. Germline-derived CDR1 and CDR2 are SGHAT and FQNNGV. V shed 5 bases and J 2 bases; nucleotides not matched to a gene: 8. The CDR3 has 15 residues. As DNA, the CDR3 is TGTGCCAGCAGCCTTTTGGGACAGGCGACCTACGAGCAGTACTTC. Protein sequence: CASSLLGQATYEQYF.

This clone was detected only a few times. The chain recombines TRBV5-1 with TRBJ2-5; TRBD2 matches 9 bases. CDR1 SGHRS and CDR2 YFSETQ come from the germline V gene. The CDR3 loop spans 15 amino acids. The V and J ends lost 2 bases and 4 bases, in that order; junction bases with no gene match: 6. DNA of the CDR3: TGCGCCAGCAGCTTCGGGACTAGCCGTTCAGAGACCCAGTACTTC. Its protein product is CASSFGTSRSETQYF.

The CDR3: CAWSRGSGSYEQYF. DNA for the CDR3: TGTGCCTGGAGTAGGGGGTCGGGGTCCTACGAGCAGTACTTC. J is TRBJ2-7 and V is TRBV30; D might be TRBD1 (6 bases). This CDR3 has 14 amino acids. Germline lookup yields CDR1 GTSNPN and CDR2 SVGIG (reference sequence). V was clipped by 2 bases and J by 1 base, with 12 bases between them.

V usage is TRBV5-1 and J usage is TRBJ1-1, with D uncertain. The V end lost 3 bases, the J end lost 1 base, and 13 bases lay between the germline ends. The CDR3 consists of 15 residues. In germline, CDR1 is SGHRS, CDR2 YFSETQ. The CDR3 DNA reads TGCGCCAGCAGCTCCCAAGTGAGGCAGAACACTGAAGCTTTCTTT. Its translation: CASSSQVRQNTEAFF.

This clone was seen a few times. V is TRBV30 and J is TRBJ2-7; TRBD2 matches 14 bases. Germline V gene sequence: CDR1 GTSNPN, CDR2 SVGIG (reference sequence). J gave up 10 bases and V 8 bases, and 7 bases lay outside the gene matches. This CDR3 spans 12 amino acids. CDR3 loop: CAGTGLAGVQYF. The CDR3 DNA is TGTGCCGGGACGGGACTAGCGGGAGTACAGTACTTC.

The gene calls are TRBV6-1 and TRBJ2-3; D possibly corresponds to TRBD1 (7 bases). Germline V CDR1 and CDR2: MNHNS, SASEGT. V was shortened by 7 bases and J by 6 bases, with 17 bases between the two germline ends. The CDR3 runs to 14 residues. CDR3 amino acids: CASMRGRESDTQYF. The DNA for the CDR3 is TGTGCCAGCATGAGGGGGCGGGAAAGTGATACGCAGTATTTT.

V is TRBV5-1 and J is TRBJ2-1; TRBD2 aligns across 9 bases. This CDR3 region has 15 residues. CDR1 and CDR2 from the germline V gene are SGHRS and YFSETQ. The V gene end was trimmed by 4 bases and the J gene end by 6 bases; junction bases not matched to a gene: 8. Written as DNA, the CDR3 is TGCGCCAGCAGCCAGCTAGCGGGAATCGTCAATGAGCAGTTCTTC. Amino acid sequence: CASSQLAGIVNEQFF.

The chain combines TRBV30 with TRBJ2-2; tentative D call: TRBD1 (6 bases). Trimming pared 4 bases from V and 6 bases from J, leaving 9 bases between. The germline V gene has CDR1 GTSNPN and CDR2 SVGIG (reference sequence). This CDR3 has 12 residues. The CDR3 DNA reads TGTGCCTGGACACAGGGCTCCGGGGAGCTGTTTTTT. It translates to CAWTQGSGELFF.

The chain combines TRBV6-5 with TRBJ1-4, with D hard to call. The CDR3 contains 15 residues. The germline gives CDR1 MNHEY, CDR2 SVGAGI. Between the trimmed V and J ends, which lost 6 bases and 3 bases, there was a span of 14 bases. CDR3 sequence: CASSPGLRANEKLFF. CDR3 DNA sequence: TGTGCCAGCAGCCCAGGATTGAGAGCTAATGAAAAACTGTTTTTT.

The CDR3 nucleotides read TGTGCCAGCAGTGATGGAAAACTGTTTTTT. Its translation: CASSDGKLFF. The gene calls are TRBV2 and TRBJ1-4, with D unclear. Germline V gene lookup returns CDR1 SNHLY and CDR2 FYNNEI. The CDR3 is made up of 10 amino acids. The V end lost 3 bases, the J end lost 10 bases, and 3 bases lay between the germline ends. The whole variable domain, filled in from reference TRBV2 and TRBJ1-4, reads EPEVTQTPSHQVTQMGQEVILRCVPISNHLYFYWYRQILGQKVEFLVSFYNNEISEKSEIFDDQFSVERPDGSNFTLKIRSTKLEDSAMYFCASSDGKLFFGSGTQLSVL.